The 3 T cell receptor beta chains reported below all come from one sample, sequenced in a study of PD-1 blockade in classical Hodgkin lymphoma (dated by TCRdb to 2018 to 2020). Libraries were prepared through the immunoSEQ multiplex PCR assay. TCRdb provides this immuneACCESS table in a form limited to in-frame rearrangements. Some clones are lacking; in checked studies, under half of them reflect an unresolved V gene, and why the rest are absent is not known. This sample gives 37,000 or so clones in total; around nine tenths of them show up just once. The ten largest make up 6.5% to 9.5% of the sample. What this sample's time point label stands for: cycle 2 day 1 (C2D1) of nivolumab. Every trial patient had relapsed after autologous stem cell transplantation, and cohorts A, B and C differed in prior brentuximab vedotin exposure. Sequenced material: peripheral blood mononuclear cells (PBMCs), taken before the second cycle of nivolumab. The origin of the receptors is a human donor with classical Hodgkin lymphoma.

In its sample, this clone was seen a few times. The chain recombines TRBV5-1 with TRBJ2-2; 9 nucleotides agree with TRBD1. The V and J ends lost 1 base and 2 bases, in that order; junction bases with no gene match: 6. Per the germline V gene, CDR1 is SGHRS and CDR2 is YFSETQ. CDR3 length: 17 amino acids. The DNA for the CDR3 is TGCGCCAGCAGCTTGCGAAAAACAGGGGGCAACACCGGGGAGCTGTTTTTT. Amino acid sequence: CASSLRKTGGNTGELFF.

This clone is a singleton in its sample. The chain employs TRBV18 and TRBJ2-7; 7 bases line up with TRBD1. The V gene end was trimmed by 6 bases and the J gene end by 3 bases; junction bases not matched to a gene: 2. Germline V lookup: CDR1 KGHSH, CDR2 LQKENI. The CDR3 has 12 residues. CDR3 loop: CASSTGDYEQYF. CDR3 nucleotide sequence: TGTGCCAGCTCCACAGGGGACTACGAGCAGTACTTC.

CDR3 sequence: CAWTRGYNEQFF. The CDR3 DNA follows: TGTGCCTGGACCCGGGGATACAATGAGCAGTTCTTC. J is TRBJ2-1 and V is TRBV30, with D perhaps matching TRBD2 (5 bases). Germline CDR1 is GTSNPN and CDR2 is SVGIG (reference sequence). The V end lost 4 bases, the J end lost 4 bases, and 8 bases lay between the germline ends. The CDR3 totals 12 residues.